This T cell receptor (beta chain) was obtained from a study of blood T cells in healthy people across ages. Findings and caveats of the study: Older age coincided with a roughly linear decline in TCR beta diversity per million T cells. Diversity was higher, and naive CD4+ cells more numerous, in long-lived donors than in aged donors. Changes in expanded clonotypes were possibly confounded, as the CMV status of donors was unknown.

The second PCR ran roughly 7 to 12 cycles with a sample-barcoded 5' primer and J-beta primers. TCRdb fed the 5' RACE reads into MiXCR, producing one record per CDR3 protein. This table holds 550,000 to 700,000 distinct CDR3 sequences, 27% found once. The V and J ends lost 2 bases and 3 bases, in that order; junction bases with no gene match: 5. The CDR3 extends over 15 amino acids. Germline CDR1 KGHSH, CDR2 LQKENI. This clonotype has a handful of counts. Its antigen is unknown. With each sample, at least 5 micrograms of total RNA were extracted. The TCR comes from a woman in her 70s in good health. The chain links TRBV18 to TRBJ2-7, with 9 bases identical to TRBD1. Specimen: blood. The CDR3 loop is CASSPSTGGGYEQYF. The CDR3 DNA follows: TGTGCCAGCTCACCATCGACAGGGGGAGGCTACGAGCAGTACTTC.